Listed below are T cell receptor beta chains from one sample, sequenced in a study of T cells after somatic rescue of genetic block. The repertoire was sequenced with immunoSEQ multiplex PCR; TCRdb's copy has only in-frame clones and lacks some. Of around 50,000 clones in the sample, 90% to 97% were seen once. The sample consisted of peripheral blood mononuclear cells (PBMCs). Every receptor here comes from a child under two years old. Each CDR3 is given with its conserved first and last residue. D genes are given only for firm matches. Only part of the rows carry a size: once, few, many, or a class if the clone is expanded.

DNA | CDR3 | V | size | J | D
TGTGCCACCAGCAGATTGATTGGGAGCAATCAGCCCCAGCATTTT | CATSRLIGSNQPQHF | TRBV15 | NA | TRBJ1-5 | NA
TGCAGTTTAGAAGGGGGAAATGAGCAGTTCTTC | CSLEGGNEQFF | TRBV20-1 | NA | TRBJ2-1 | NA
TGTGCCAGCAGTTACTCGTCGGTTAGCACAGATACGCAGTATTTT | CASSYSSVSTDTQYF | TRBV6-5 | NA | TRBJ2-3 | NA
TGTGCCAGCAGTTACGGGGGCTCCTACAATGAGCAGTTCTTC | CASSYGGSYNEQFF | TRBV6-5 | NA | TRBJ2-1 | NA
TGTGCCAGTAGTATCCCGGGACAGGTGAGGGAGACCCAGTACTTC | CASSIPGQVRETQYF | TRBV19 | NA | TRBJ2-5 | TRBD1
TGTGCCAGCAGCGGACAGAACACCGGGGAGCTGTTTTTT | CASSGQNTGELFF | TRBV9 | NA | TRBJ2-2 | NA
TGCAGCGCCGCTTGGGGGCGGAATCAGCCCCAGCATTTT | CSAAWGRNQPQHF | TRBV29-1 | NA | TRBJ1-5 | NA
TGTGCCAGCAGCTTGGGACAGGGCAATCAGCCCCAGCATTTT | CASSLGQGNQPQHF | TRBV6-5 | NA | TRBJ1-5 | TRBD1
TGCGCCAGCAGCCATCACTCTAGCGGGATAACTAGCACAGATACGCAGTATTTT | CASSHHSSGITSTDTQYF | TRBV4-1 | once | TRBJ2-3 | TRBD2
TGTGCCAGCAGCCAGAGACGTCCCACCTACGAGCAGTACTTC | CASSQRRPTYEQYF | TRBV5-4 | NA | TRBJ2-7 | NA
TGCGCCAGCAGCCCACTAGCGGGGGCCTACAATGAGCAGTTCTTC | CASSPLAGAYNEQFF | TRBV5-1 | NA | TRBJ2-1 | TRBD2
TGTGCCAGCAGTGGGTTAGCGGGAGGGCTCTCTGGGGCCAACGTCCTGACTTTC | CASSGLAGGLSGANVLTF | TRBV2 | NA | TRBJ2-6 | TRBD2
TGTGCCAGCAGTCCCGGGATGCTTCACTGTGGCTACACCTTC | CASSPGMLHCGYTF | TRBV27 | NA | TRBJ1-2 | NA
TGCGCCAGCAGCTTTAGTCCACAAGGAGGGGGCTATGGCTACACCTTC | CASSFSPQGGGYGYTF | TRBV5-1 | NA | TRBJ1-2 | NA
TGTGCCAGCAGTCCTTGGTTGACAGGGAGCTCCTATAATTCACCCCTCCACTTT | CASSPWLTGSSYNSPLHF | TRBV28 | once | TRBJ1-6 | TRBD1
TGTGCCAGCAGTGACAGGGGGAGCACAGATACGCAGTATTTT | CASSDRGSTDTQYF | TRBV6-1 | NA | TRBJ2-3 | TRBD1
TGCGCCAGCAGCTCAGGGGCCAAAAACATTCAGTACTTC | CASSSGAKNIQYF | TRBV5-1 | NA | TRBJ2-4 | NA
TGTGCCAGCAGCGTAGGGGGACAGACTAGCGGCACAGATACGCAGTATTTT | CASSVGGQTSGTDTQYF | TRBV9 | NA | TRBJ2-3 | NA
TGCGCCAGCAGCCCCAGACAGGACCGCCCCTATGGGCAGTACTTC | CASSPRQDRPYGQYF | TRBV5-1 | NA | TRBJ2-7 | NA
TGTGCCAGCAGTGTGGACAGGGTTTCCTACGAGCAGTACTTC | CASSVDRVSYEQYF | TRBV27 | once | TRBJ2-7 | TRBD1
TGTGCCAGCAGCTTGGGTGGAGGGCAAGAGACCCAGTACTTC | CASSLGGGQETQYF | TRBV5-5 | NA | TRBJ2-5 | NA
TGTGCCTGGAGTTCTCCCCATAGCGGGAGAGGGGAGACCCAGTACTTC | CAWSSPHSGRGETQYF | TRBV30 | NA | TRBJ2-5 | TRBD2
TGCGCCAGCAGCCAACTGGGACAGGGGGTCTACTATGGCTACACCTTC | CASSQLGQGVYYGYTF | TRBV4-1 | NA | TRBJ1-2 | TRBD1
TGTGCCAGCAGCTTCAACTCCTACGAGCAGTACTTC | CASSFNSYEQYF | TRBV5-4 | once | TRBJ2-7 | NA
TGTGCCAGCAGGGAACTCTATGGCTACACCTTC | CASRELYGYTF | TRBV2 | NA | TRBJ1-2 | NA
TGTGCCAGCAGTGAAGGGGTAGCGGGATCAGATACGCAGTATTTT | CASSEGVAGSDTQYF | TRBV25-1 | NA | TRBJ2-3 | TRBD2
TGTGCCAGCAGAAGAGACAGTTATAGCAATCAGCCCCAGCATTTT | CASRRDSYSNQPQHF | TRBV6-5 | NA | TRBJ1-5 | NA
TGTGCCATCAGGAAACGGGCAGGGGCTAGCGGGAGGGCCGAGGACACCGGGGAGCTGTTTTTT | CAIRKRAGASGRAEDTGELFF | TRBV10-3 | NA | TRBJ2-2 | TRBD2
TGTGCCAGCAGCTTGGGGGTAGGCGGAAACACCATATATTTT | CASSLGVGGNTIYF | TRBV5-6 | NA | TRBJ1-3 | NA
TGCGCCAGCAGCACGGGTAATGGGTACCAAGAGACCCAGTACTTC | CASSTGNGYQETQYF | TRBV5-1 | NA | TRBJ2-5 | NA
TGTGCCAGCAGCTTTTATGGGGGGTCCTACGAGCAGTACTTC | CASSFYGGSYEQYF | TRBV5-4 | NA | TRBJ2-7 | NA
TGTGCCAGCAGTGAACGGGTGGAAGGAACTGAAGCTTTCTTT | CASSERVEGTEAFF | TRBV6-4 | NA | TRBJ1-1 | NA
TGTGCCAGCAGCTTAGCGGGGTGGAAGGACTCGGAAGAGACCCAGTACTTC | CASSLAGWKDSEETQYF | TRBV7-2 | NA | TRBJ2-5 | NA
TGTGCCTGGAGTGTACAGGGCAGGGATGCTTTCTTT | CAWSVQGRDAFF | TRBV30 | NA | TRBJ1-1 | NA
TGTGCCAGCAGCCAAGGAGGTGGATATGGGGCCAACGTCCTGACTTTC | CASSQGGGYGANVLTF | TRBV4-2 | NA | TRBJ2-6 | NA
TGTGCCAGCAGCTCCAGGTGGGGCGGGGAGCTGTTTTTT | CASSSRWGGELFF | TRBV7-9 | NA | TRBJ2-2 | NA
TGTGCCACCATACAGTACAATCAGCCCCAGCATTTT | CATIQYNQPQHF | TRBV6-5 | NA | TRBJ1-5 | NA
TGTGCCAGCAGTTTCCTCGGACAGGGGGCCCACGAGCAGTACTTC | CASSFLGQGAHEQYF | TRBV27 | NA | TRBJ2-7 | TRBD1
TGTGCCAGCAGCCCGGGGACAGGTGGGGCCAACGTCCTGACTTTC | CASSPGTGGANVLTF | TRBV7-2 | NA | TRBJ2-6 | TRBD1
TGTGCCAGCACTCAGGGGGGACAGGGGCCGGCTGGCTATGGCTACACCTTC | CASTQGGQGPAGYGYTF | TRBV28 | NA | TRBJ1-2 | TRBD1
TGTGCCAGCAGTTTACTAGCGGGAGGGCAAGAGACCCAGTACTTC | CASSLLAGGQETQYF | TRBV27 | NA | TRBJ2-5 | TRBD2
TGTGCCAGCAGTGTTTTGCGGGCCAAAGGCTCCTACGAGCAGTACTTC | CASSVLRAKGSYEQYF | TRBV6-7 | NA | TRBJ2-7 | NA
TGTGCCAGCAGCTACAGGGTCATGAACACTGAAGCTTTCTTT | CASSYRVMNTEAFF | TRBV5-6 | NA | TRBJ1-1 | NA
TGCGCCAGCAGTGAGCGGACTAGCGGGACCGGGGAGCTGTTTTTT | CASSERTSGTGELFF | TRBV10-1 | NA | TRBJ2-2 | TRBD2
TGTGCCTGGAAGGGGATCGGCTATGGCTACACCTTC | CAWKGIGYGYTF | TRBV30 | NA | TRBJ1-2 | NA
TGCGCCAGCAGTGAGTCGATTAGAGGAGGGGGAGGCGACGAGCAGTACTTC | CASSESIRGGGGDEQYF | TRBV10-1 | once | TRBJ2-7 | NA